A single sample gave rise to the 8 T cell receptor beta chains below, sequenced in a study of T cell repertoires in cytomegalovirus infection. For these receptors, no antigen is known. TCRdb passed the reads through MiXCR, listing each CDR3 protein once. The repertoire holds about 20,000 distinct CDR3 sequences, roughly two fifths seen once, with 85% to 95% in the top ten. The sequencing here drew on CD8+ T cells from cultured PBMCs, taken from culture after CMV antigen stimulation. The receptors derive from a human donor in good health (CMV status not recorded). Some clones in this sample may be carry-over from other donors' samples.

The rearrangement links TRBV4-3 to TRBJ1-1, with D unresolved. Trimming cost V 1 base and J 6 bases, with 21 bases left between them. Looked up from germline, CDR1 is LGHNA and CDR2 is YSLEER. This CDR3 has 17 residues. The CDR3: CASSQGRFGSTDAEAFF. DNA of the CDR3: TGCGCCAGCAGCCAAGGACGGTTCGGCTCCACCGATGCTGAAGCTTTCTTT.

This clonotype has a single count. V usage is TRBV2 and J usage is TRBJ1-2; maybe TRBD1 (5 bases). The length of the CDR3 is 15 residues. CDR1 is SNHLY, CDR2 FYNNEI, per germline. Deletions cut 6 bases from V and 0 bases from J, with 14 bases between. This CDR3 reads CASSPAGTSNYGYTF. CDR3 DNA sequence: TGTGCCAGCAGCCCTGCAGGGACCTCTAACTATGGCTACACCTTC.

This clonotype was observed a handful of times. The rearrangement uses TRBV28 and TRBJ2-7; D is possibly TRBD2 (6 bases). The CDR3 is 15 residues long. V lost 6 bases and J 1 base, leaving 16 bases between the germline ends. The germline gives CDR1 MDHEN, CDR2 SYDVKM. As DNA, the CDR3 is TGTGCCAGCAGCTCTCGCGGGGTAGCGTCCTACGAGCAGTACTTC. Translating gives CASSSRGVASYEQYF. The whole variable domain, remainder taken from reference TRBV28 and TRBJ2-7, is DVKVTQSSRYLVKRTGEKVFLECVQDMDHENMFWYRQDPGLGLRLIYFSYDVKMKEKGDIPEGYSVSREKKERFSLILESASTNQTSMYLCASSSRGVASYEQYFGPGTRLTVT.

V usage is TRBV9 and J usage is TRBJ1-1; 7 positions agree with TRBD1. V trimming: 7 bases; J trimming: 1 base; junction bases outside the gene matches: 7. This CDR3 is 14 amino acids long. Germline CDR1 and CDR2: SGDLS and YYNGEE. This CDR3 is CASRPGGRNTEAFF. In DNA form, the CDR3 reads TGTGCCAGCCGTCCAGGGGGTAGGAACACTGAAGCTTTCTTT.

The chain has TRBV6-1 and TRBJ1-5; TRBD1 matches at 7 bases. Germline V gene sequence: CDR1 MNHNS, CDR2 SASEGT. Trimming at V came to 3 bases and at J to 3 bases, leaving 2 bases not matched to a gene. CDR3 size: 14 residues. CDR3 protein: CASSEDRINQPQHF. CDR3 nucleotides: TGTGCCAGCAGTGAGGACAGGATCAATCAGCCCCAGCATTTT.

The V and J genes are TRBV5-1 and TRBJ1-1, with D perhaps matching TRBD1 (6 bases). CDR3 length equals 14 residues. V was clipped by 0 bases and J by 1 base, with 7 bases between them. Germline CDR1 and CDR2: SGHRS and YFSETQ. CDR3 amino acids: CASSLGQANTEAFF. The CDR3 DNA follows: TGCGCCAGCAGCTTGGGACAGGCGAACACTGAAGCTTTCTTT.

This rearrangement joins TRBV6-6 to TRBJ1-4, with a weak D call TRBD1 (5 bases). Germline V CDR1 and CDR2: MNHNY, SVGAGI (reference sequence). With 4 bases removed from V and 7 bases from J, the gap between germline ends came to 13 bases. This CDR3 spans 14 amino acids. CDR3 coding DNA: TGTGCCAGCAGTTCCTTGGGGGGAGTTGAAAAACTGTTTTTT. Residues: CASSSLGGVEKLFF.

The chain is built from TRBV7-9 and TRBJ2-5, with D possibly called TRBD1 or TRBD2 (5 bases each). This CDR3 has 15 amino acids. The germline CDR1 and CDR2 sequences are SEHNR and FQNEAQ (reference sequence). Trimming shortened V by 6 bases and J by 1 base, and 15 bases separated the two germline ends. CDR3 bases: TGTGCCAGCAGTCGCGAGGGAAGGGGCCAAGAGACCCAGTACTTC. As protein: CASSREGRGQETQYF.